This record covers a single T cell receptor beta chain. The antigen remains undetermined. The entry originates in a study of T cell responses to AZD1222 COVID-19 vaccine. Study outcomes and limitations: There were vaccine-associated CD4 TCRs across spike, dominant at 160-218 and 743-854. Only a handful of AZD1222 recipients, roughly 6 in all, had baseline seropositivity. Nearly half of spike-specific TCRs reportedly target variant regions that are unmutated in the B.1.351 and B.1.1.7 variants.

Per germline, CDR1 LNHDA and CDR2 SQIVND (reference sequence). The CDR3 consists of 14 residues. V gave up 8 bases and J gave up 5 bases, with 18 bases separating them. The table came from immunoSEQ multiplex PCR; TCRdb's copy has only in-frame clones and leaves some out. This sample has more than 80,000 clones, with 90% found just once. This sequence originates from an adult who received the AZD1222 COVID-19 vaccine. This specimen consisted of peripheral blood, obtained 28 days after the second AZD1222 dose. The rearrangement joins TRBV19 to TRBJ1-1, with a weak D call TRBD1 (5 bases). CDR3 DNA: TGTGCCAGTTCGGGCGGGCAGGGTGAAACTGAAGCTTTCTTT. It codes for CASSGGQGETEAFF.